A single sample gave rise to the 13 T cell receptor beta chains below, sequenced in a study of cytomegalovirus exposure and HLA in healthy donors. Primers included in the PCR were 60 Vbeta and 13 Jbeta primers. The data were produced by immunoSEQ multiplex PCR, yet TCRdb's version contains in-frame clones alone and is incomplete. The repertoire holds 150,000 to 200,000 clones, with around 82% as singletons. Specimen: PBMCs. These receptors were collected from a boy aged 10-17 years in good health and CMV-seronegative.

V gene TRBV2 combines with J gene TRBJ1-2, with a tentative D call TRBD1 (5 bases). CDR1 is SNHLY, CDR2 FYNNEI, per germline. The CDR3 has 15 residues. Trimming pared 1 base from V and 7 bases from J, leaving 16 bases between. CDR3 protein: CASSEVKMGGIGYTF. The CDR3, as DNA: TGTGCCAGCAGTGAAGTGAAGATGGGGGGAATTGGCTACACCTTC. The full variable domain, with the rest looked up from reference TRBV2 and TRBJ1-2, is EPEVTQTPSHQVTQMGQEVILRCVPISNHLYFYWYRQILGQKVEFLVSFYNNEISEKSEIFDDQFSVERPDGSNFTLKIRSTKLEDSAMYFCASSEVKMGGIGYTFGSGTRLTVV.

The gene calls are TRBV5-1 and TRBJ2-7, with 9 bases that match TRBD2. CDR3 length: 16 amino acids. Germline V lookup: CDR1 SGHRS, CDR2 YFSETQ. V gave up 2 bases and J gave up 3 bases; unmatched junction bases: 9. The CDR3 DNA sequence: TGCGCCAGCAGCTTCTCTAGCGGGGTAGTGGTCTACGAGCAGTACTTC. This translates into CASSFSSGVVVYEQYF.

This clone was counted between two and nine times. The chain has TRBV5-1 and TRBJ2-7, with 7 positions matching TRBD2. Germline V gene lookup returns CDR1 SGHRS and CDR2 YFSETQ. The CDR3 has 15 residues. The V gene end was trimmed by 0 bases and the J gene end by 6 bases; junction bases not matched to a gene: 9. The CDR3 spells CASSLEPRLAGEQYF. CDR3 DNA sequence: TGCGCCAGCAGCTTGGAACCTCGACTAGCCGGCGAGCAGTACTTC.

Concerning this clone: Other DNA sequences in this sample translate to the same CDR3. The gene calls are TRBV7-6 and TRBJ2-7, with TRBD2 identical over 7 bases. CDR1 and CDR2 from the germline V gene are SGHVS and FNYEAQ. V was pared by 5 bases and J by 4 bases, with 2 bases of the junction left unmatched. There are 12 residues in the CDR3. This CDR3 reads CASSAGRYEQYF. The CDR3 bases are TGTGCCAGCAGCGCCGGGAGGTACGAGCAGTACTTC.

This chain joins TRBV5-1 and TRBJ1-5; 8 bases are shared with TRBD1. Trimming removed 3 bases from V and 3 bases from J; junction bases left unmatched: 5. The germline V gene encodes CDR1 SGHRS and CDR2 YFSETQ. The length of the CDR3 is 15 residues. Written as DNA, the CDR3 is TGCGCCAGCAGCTCTGGACAGGGAGACAATCAGCCCCAGCATTTT. Its protein product is CASSSGQGDNQPQHF. Variable domain in full (rest from reference TRBV5-1 and TRBJ1-5): KAGVTQTPRYLIKTRGQQVTLSCSPISGHRSVSWYQQTPGQGLQFLFEYFSETQRNKGNFPGRFSGRQFSNSRSEMNVSTLELGDSALYLCASSSGQGDNQPQHFGDGTRLSIL.

This chain joins TRBV7-9 and TRBJ2-7, with TRBD2 matching 10 bases. Germline V gene lookup returns CDR1 SEHNR and CDR2 FQNEAQ (reference sequence). V was pared by 2 bases and J by 3 bases, with 4 bases of the junction left unmatched. This CDR3 is 15 amino acids long. CDR3 nucleotide sequence: TGTGCCAGCAGCTTACCTAGCGGGGGATTCTACGAGCAGTACTTC. Translated, it gives CASSLPSGGFYEQYF.

The chain couples TRBV6-5 to TRBJ1-6; TRBD1 might be the D (6 bases). Trimming left V 10 bases short and J 9 bases short, with 22 bases between. The CDR3 covers 15 residues. Germline V gene sequence: CDR1 MNHEY, CDR2 SVGAGI. The CDR3 sequence is CATGTTGQGSSPLHF. CDR3 sequence (DNA): TGTGCCACAGGAACGACGGGGCAGGGGAGTTCACCCCTCCACTTT.

This clone has a single count. This chain connects TRBV2 to TRBJ1-6; maybe TRBD1 (6 bases). Germline CDR1 SNHLY, CDR2 FYNNEI. CDR3 length: 17 residues. Trimming removed 3 bases from V and 0 bases from J, with 12 bases in between. CDR3 region: CASSDHGTSSYNSPLHF. CDR3 in DNA: TGTGCCAGCAGTGATCACGGGACAAGCTCCTATAATTCACCCCTCCACTTT. The full variable domain, its missing parts supplied by reference TRBV2 and TRBJ1-6, is EPEVTQTPSHQVTQMGQEVILRCVPISNHLYFYWYRQILGQKVEFLVSFYNNEISEKSEIFDDQFSVERPDGSNFTLKIRSTKLEDSAMYFCASSDHGTSSYNSPLHFGNGTRLTVT.

The chain uses TRBV18 and TRBJ1-5; D possibly corresponds to TRBD1 (6 bases). With 3 bases removed from V and 0 bases from J, the gap between germline ends came to 9 bases. Germline V gene sequence: CDR1 KGHSH, CDR2 LQKENI. The CDR3 contains 15 residues. CDR3 loop: CASSPQGTSNQPQHF. In DNA form, the CDR3 reads TGTGCCAGCTCACCCCAGGGGACTAGCAATCAGCCCCAGCATTTT. Based on the CDR3 plus reference TRBV18 and TRBJ1-5, the full variable domain is NAGVMQNPRHLVRRRGQEARLRCSPMKGHSHVYWYRQLPEEGLKFMVYLQKENIIDESGMPKERFSAEFPKEGPSILRIQQVVRGDSAAYFCASSPQGTSNQPQHFGDGTRLSIL.

V gene TRBV6-5 combines with J gene TRBJ1-5, with TRBD1 matching 12 bases. V shed 2 bases, J shed 7 bases, and the junction held 0 bases outside the gene matches. Germline CDR1 reads MNHEY; CDR2 reads SVGAGI. The CDR3 loop spans 14 amino acids. The CDR3 DNA follows: TGTGCCAGCAGTTACGGGACAGGGGGCCAGCCCCAGCATTTT. This codes for CASSYGTGGQPQHF.

The rearrangement links TRBV7-2 to TRBJ2-1; D not resolved. Germline lookup yields CDR1 SGHTA and CDR2 FQGNSA. The CDR3 has 12 residues. V shed 1 base and J shed 8 bases, with 6 bases lying between them. The chain's CDR3 is CASSLVVHEQFF. The CDR3 bases are TGTGCCAGCAGCTTAGTCGTTCATGAGCAGTTCTTC.

The V gene is TRBV6-5, the J gene TRBJ1-6; D remains unclear. This CDR3 contains 14 residues. Germline V gene lookup returns CDR1 MNHEY and CDR2 SVGAGI. V was pared by 3 bases and J by 5 bases, with 8 bases between. The CDR3, as DNA: TGTGCCAGCAGTTATGCGGGGAATAATTCACCCCTCCACTTT. Amino acid sequence: CASSYAGNNSPLHF.

This sequence joins TRBV4-1 and TRBJ1-1; 7 nucleotides agree with TRBD1. V lost 5 bases and J lost 2; bases outside the gene matches: 5. The CDR3 consists of 14 residues. The V gene's germline CDR1 is MGHRA and CDR2 YSYEKL. The CDR3 loop reads CASSLRQGNTEAFF. The CDR3 DNA reads as TGCGCCAGCAGCTTAAGACAGGGAAACACTGAAGCTTTCTTT.